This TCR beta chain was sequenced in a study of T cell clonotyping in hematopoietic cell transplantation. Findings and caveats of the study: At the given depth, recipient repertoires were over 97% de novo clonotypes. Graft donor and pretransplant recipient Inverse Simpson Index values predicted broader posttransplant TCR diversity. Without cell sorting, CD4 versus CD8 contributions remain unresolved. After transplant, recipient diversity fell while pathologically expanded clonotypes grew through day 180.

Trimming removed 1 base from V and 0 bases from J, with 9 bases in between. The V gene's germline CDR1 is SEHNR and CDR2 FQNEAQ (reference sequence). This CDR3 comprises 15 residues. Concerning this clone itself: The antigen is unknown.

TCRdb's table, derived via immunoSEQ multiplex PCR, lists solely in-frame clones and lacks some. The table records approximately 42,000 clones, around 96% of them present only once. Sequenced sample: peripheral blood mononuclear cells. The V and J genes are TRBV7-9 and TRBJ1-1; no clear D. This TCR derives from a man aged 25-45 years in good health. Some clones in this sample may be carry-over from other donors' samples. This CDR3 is CASSLGGGMNTEAFF. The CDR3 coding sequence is TGTGCCAGCAGCTTAGGCGGCGGCATGAACACTGAAGCTTTCTTT.